This T cell receptor beta chain was captured by sequencing in a study of shared T cell receptors in the human thymus. Only in-frame clones appear in the TCRdb table, and some are missing; sequencing was by immunoSEQ multiplex PCR. The profile shows 640,000 or so clones, more than 75% of them singletons. The V gene's germline CDR1 is SGHDT and CDR2 YYEEEE. The CDR3 is made up of 19 amino acids. V lost 2 bases, J lost 1 base, and 14 bases stayed unmatched. This same sample was also part of a study on human thymus T cells. That source adds: Corrective heart surgery yielded the resections from which the thymus tissue came. Thymic and blood repertoires appeared to carry a bias in their V and J gene usage.

The clonotype comes from a boy under three years old with a congenital heart defect. Sequences were obtained from thymocytes. The genes are TRBV5-6 and TRBJ2-2; 7 bases are a match to TRBD1. The chain's CDR3 is CASSFNDRVPTKNTGELFF. The CDR3 DNA reads as TGTGCCAGCAGCTTTAACGACAGGGTGCCTACAAAGAACACCGGGGAGCTGTTTTTT.